This T cell receptor beta chain was documented in a study of T cells in Graves' hyperthyroidism and ophthalmopathy. Study-wide context: Peripheral blood collection took place at initial diagnosis, before any treatment.

The CDR3 runs to 11 residues. The germline V and J ends were trimmed by 8 bases and 3 bases, with 11 bases remaining between them. CDR1 DFQATT and CDR2 SNEGSKA come from the germline V gene (reference sequence). Uncontrolled infection, other autoimmune disease, pregnancy or lactation barred patients from enrollment. This clonotype was counted ten times or more. Its antigen is unknown. RNA transcripts were the template for amplifying TCR beta CDR3 regions. The HTBI primer set was used in a first-round RT-PCR of the TCR CDR3. One entry per CDR3 protein, called by TCRdb with MiXCR from the multiplex PCR reads. The sample yields some 460,000 distinct CDR3 sequences, approximately 14% seen once. Study results and limitations: Blood also carried most thyroid clonotypes expanded above 0.001. From stable hyperthyroidism, ophthalmopathy was separated by a 13 V-J model.

The chain recombines TRBV20-1 with TRBJ2-7, with D perhaps given as TRBD1 or TRBD2 (5 bases each). Sequenced input: blood. The sequence derives from a woman younger than 30 with Graves' hyperthyroidism. CDR3: CSSGTSYEQYF. The CDR3 coding sequence is TGCAGTTCCGGGACGAGCTACGAGCAGTACTTC.